This T cell receptor beta chain is drawn from a study of identifying expanded T cells in peripheral blood. The V and J ends lost 6 bases and 5 bases, in that order; junction bases with no gene match: 6. The CDR3 totals 13 residues. Germline V gives CDR1 SGHVS, CDR2 FQNEAQ. Regarding the study as a whole: Roughly 1.2 clones differed between technical replicates, versus about 17 and 20 over time.

The repertoire was sequenced with immunoSEQ multiplex PCR; TCRdb's copy has only in-frame clones and lacks some. The table includes tens of thousands of clones, roughly 84% detected once. This clone was seen a few times. What it binds is unknown. During the collection period, no donor immune events like infections were recorded. Sequencing was performed on blood. The chain carries TRBV7-8 and TRBJ1-1; 7 bases fit TRBD1. The clonotype comes from a person aged 18-69 years in good health. The CDR3 DNA sequence: TGTGCCAGCAGACCGACAGGGTCGACTGAAGCTTTCTTT. Its protein is CASRPTGSTEAFF.